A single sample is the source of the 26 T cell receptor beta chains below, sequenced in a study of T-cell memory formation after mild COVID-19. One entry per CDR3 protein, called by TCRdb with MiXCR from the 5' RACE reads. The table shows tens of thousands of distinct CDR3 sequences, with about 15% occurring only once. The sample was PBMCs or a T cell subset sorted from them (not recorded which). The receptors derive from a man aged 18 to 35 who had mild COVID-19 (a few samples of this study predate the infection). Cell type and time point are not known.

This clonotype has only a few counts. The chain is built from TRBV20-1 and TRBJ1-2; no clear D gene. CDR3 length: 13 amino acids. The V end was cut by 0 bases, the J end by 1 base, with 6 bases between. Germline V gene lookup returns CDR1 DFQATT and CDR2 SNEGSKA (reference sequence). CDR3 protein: CSARDEYNYGYTF. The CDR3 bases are TGCAGTGCTAGAGATGAATATAACTATGGCTACACCTTC.

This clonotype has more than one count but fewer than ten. This chain's CDR3 is CSVVRGVQETQYF. In DNA form, the CDR3 reads TGCAGCGTTGTTCGGGGGGTCCAAGAGACCCAGTACTTC. The chain links TRBV29-1 to TRBJ2-5; 7 positions agree with TRBD2. V lost 4 bases to trimming and J lost 1 base; unmatched junction nucleotides: 3. The germline V gene encodes CDR1 SQVTM and CDR2 ANQGSEA. This CDR3 is built from 13 residues. Complete variable domain (other parts from reference TRBV29-1 and TRBJ2-5): SAVISQKPSRDICQRGTSLTIQCQVDSQVTMMFWYRQQPGQSLTLIATANQGSEATYESGFVIDKFPISRPNLTFSTLTVSNMSPEDSSIYLCSVVRGVQETQYFGPGTRLLVL.

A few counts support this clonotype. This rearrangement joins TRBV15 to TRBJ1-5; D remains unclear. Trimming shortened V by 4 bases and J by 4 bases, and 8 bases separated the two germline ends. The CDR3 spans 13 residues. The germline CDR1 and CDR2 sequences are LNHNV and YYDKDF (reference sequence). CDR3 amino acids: CATSIGRNQPQHF. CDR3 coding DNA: TGTGCCACCAGCATTGGCAGGAATCAGCCCCAGCATTTT.

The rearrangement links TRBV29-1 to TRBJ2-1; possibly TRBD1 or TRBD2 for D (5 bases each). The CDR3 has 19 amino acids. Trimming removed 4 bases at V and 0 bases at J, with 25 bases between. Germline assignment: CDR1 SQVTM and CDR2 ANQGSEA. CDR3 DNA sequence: TGCAGCGTTGCCCCCGTGGGGACGGCCAAGGGCGTCTCCTACAATGAGCAGTTCTTC. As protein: CSVAPVGTAKGVSYNEQFF.

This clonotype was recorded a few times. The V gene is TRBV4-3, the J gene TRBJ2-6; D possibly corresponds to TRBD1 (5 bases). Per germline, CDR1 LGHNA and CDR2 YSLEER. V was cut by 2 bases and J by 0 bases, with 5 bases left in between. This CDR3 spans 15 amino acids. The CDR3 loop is CASSQQGSGANVLTF. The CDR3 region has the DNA TGCGCCAGCAGCCAACAGGGCTCTGGGGCCAACGTCCTGACTTTC.

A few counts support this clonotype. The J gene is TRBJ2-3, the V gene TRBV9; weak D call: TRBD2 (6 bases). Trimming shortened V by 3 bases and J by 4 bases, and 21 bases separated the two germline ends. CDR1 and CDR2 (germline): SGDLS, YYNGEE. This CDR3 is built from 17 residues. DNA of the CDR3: TGTGCCAGCAGCGGAATAAGGGGACGGGGGTTAGCAGATACGCAGTATTTT. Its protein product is CASSGIRGRGLADTQYF.

CDR3 loop: CASSPRGAGSPLHF. The DNA for the CDR3 is TGTGCCAGCAGCCCTAGGGGGGCAGGTTCACCCCTCCACTTT. This chain joins TRBV12-3 or TRBV12-4 and TRBJ1-6, with a weak D call TRBD1 (6 bases). V gave up 6 bases and J gave up 9 bases, with 15 bases separating them. This CDR3 comprises 14 residues.

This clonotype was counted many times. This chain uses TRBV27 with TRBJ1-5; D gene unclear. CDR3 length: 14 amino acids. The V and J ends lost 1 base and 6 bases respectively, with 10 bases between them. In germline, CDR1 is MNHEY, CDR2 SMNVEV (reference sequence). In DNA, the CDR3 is TGTGCCAGCAGTTTATGGTACAGTCGTCAGCCCCAGCATTTT. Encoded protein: CASSLWYSRQPQHF.

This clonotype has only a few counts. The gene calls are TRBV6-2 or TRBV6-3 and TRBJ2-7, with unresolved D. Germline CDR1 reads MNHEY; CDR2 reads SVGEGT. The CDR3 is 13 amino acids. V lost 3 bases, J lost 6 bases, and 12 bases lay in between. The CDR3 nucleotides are TGTGCCAGCAGTTATACGAACCCCACCGAGCAGTACTTC. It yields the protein CASSYTNPTEQYF.

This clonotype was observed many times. CDR3 sequence reads: CASSVVSGGALGEAFF. CDR3 nucleotides: TGTGCCAGCAGCGTAGTCTCTGGGGGGGCCTTGGGTGAAGCTTTCTTT. V and J are TRBV9 and TRBJ1-1; tentative D call: TRBD1 (6 bases). Germline CDR1 SGDLS, CDR2 YYNGEE. The CDR3 is 16 amino acids. The ends were cut back, 0 bases at V and 7 bases at J, with 19 bases in the middle.

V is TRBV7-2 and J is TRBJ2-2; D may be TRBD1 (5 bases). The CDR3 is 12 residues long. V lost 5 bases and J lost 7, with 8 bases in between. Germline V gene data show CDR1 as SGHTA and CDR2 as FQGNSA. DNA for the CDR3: TGTGCCAGCAGCCCACAGGTCGGGGAGCTGTTTTTT. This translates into CASSPQVGELFF.

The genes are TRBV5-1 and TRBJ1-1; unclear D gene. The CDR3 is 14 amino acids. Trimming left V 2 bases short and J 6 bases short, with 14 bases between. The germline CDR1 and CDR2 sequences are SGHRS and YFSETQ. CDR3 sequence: CASSFEGRGSEAFF. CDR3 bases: TGCGCCAGCAGCTTTGAGGGCCGGGGATCTGAAGCTTTCTTT.

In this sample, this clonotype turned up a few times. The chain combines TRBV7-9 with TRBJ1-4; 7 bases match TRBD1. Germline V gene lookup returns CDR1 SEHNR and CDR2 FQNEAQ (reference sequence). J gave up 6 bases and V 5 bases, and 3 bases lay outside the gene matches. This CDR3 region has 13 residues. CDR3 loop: CASSRDSDEKLFF. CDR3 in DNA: TGTGCCAGCAGCAGGGACAGCGATGAAAAACTGTTTTTT.

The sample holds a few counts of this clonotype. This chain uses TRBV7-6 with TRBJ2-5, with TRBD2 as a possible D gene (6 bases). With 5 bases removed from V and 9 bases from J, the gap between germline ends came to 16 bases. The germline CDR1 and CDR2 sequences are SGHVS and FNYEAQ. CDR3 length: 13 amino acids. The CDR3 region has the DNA TGTGCCAGCAGCCAGACTAGTGCTTTGGCCCAGTACTTC. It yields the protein CASSQTSALAQYF.

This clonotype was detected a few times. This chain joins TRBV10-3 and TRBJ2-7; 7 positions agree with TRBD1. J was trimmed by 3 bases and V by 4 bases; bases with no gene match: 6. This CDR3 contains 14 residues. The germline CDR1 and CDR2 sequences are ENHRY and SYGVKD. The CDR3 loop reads CAISGDSSSYEQYV. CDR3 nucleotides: TGTGCCATCAGTGGGGACAGTTCGAGCTACGAGCAGTACGTC.

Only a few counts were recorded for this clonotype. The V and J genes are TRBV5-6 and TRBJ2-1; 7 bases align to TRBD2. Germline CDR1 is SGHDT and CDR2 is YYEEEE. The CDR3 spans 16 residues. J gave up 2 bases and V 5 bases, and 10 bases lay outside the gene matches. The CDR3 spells CASSPGGFNPYNEQFF. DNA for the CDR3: TGTGCCAGCAGTCCGGGGGGTTTCAACCCCTACAATGAGCAGTTCTTC.

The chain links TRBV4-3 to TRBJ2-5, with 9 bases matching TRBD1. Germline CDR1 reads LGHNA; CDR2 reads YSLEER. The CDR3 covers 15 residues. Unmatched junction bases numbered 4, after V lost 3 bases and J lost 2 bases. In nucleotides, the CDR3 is TGCGCCAGCAGCCAGTGGGACAGGGAACAAGAGACCCAGTACTTC. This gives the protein CASSQWDREQETQYF.

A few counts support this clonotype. The CDR3 loop reads CASSLENQETQYF. DNA for the CDR3: TGTGCCAGCAGCTTAGAAAACCAAGAGACCCAGTACTTC. V is TRBV7-2 and J is TRBJ2-5, with unresolved D. V dropped 1 base and J dropped 0 bases, with 3 bases sitting between them. CDR3 size: 13 residues. Germline V gene data show CDR1 as SGHTA and CDR2 as FQGNSA. Filled out from reference TRBV7-2 and TRBJ2-5, the complete variable domain reads GAGVSQSPSNKVTEKGKDVELRCDPISGHTALYWYRQSLGQGLEFLIYFQGNSAPDKSGLPSDRFSAERTGGSVSTLTIQRTQQEDSAVYLCASSLENQETQYFGPGTRLLVL.

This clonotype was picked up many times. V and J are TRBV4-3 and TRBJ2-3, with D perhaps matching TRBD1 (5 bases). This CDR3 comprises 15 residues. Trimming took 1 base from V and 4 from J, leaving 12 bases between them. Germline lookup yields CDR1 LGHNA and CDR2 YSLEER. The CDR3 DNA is TGCGCCAGCAGCCAAGGGGGCCAGCGACCAGATACGCAGTATTTT. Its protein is CASSQGGQRPDTQYF.

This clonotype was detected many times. This chain's CDR3 is CASSPPAPDTQYF. Written as DNA, the CDR3 is TGCGCCAGCAGCCCCCCGGCCCCAGATACGCAGTATTTT. The chain has TRBV5-1 and TRBJ2-3; D remains unclear. This CDR3 has 13 residues. V lost 4 bases, J lost 4 bases, and 10 bases lay in between. CDR1 is SGHRS, CDR2 YFSETQ, per germline.

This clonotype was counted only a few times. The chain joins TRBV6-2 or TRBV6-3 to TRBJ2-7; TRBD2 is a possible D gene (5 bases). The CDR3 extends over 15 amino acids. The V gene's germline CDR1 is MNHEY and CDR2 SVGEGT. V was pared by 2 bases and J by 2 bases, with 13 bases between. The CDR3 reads CASSYSRDTTYEQYF. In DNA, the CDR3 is TGTGCCAGCAGTTACAGCCGGGATACTACCTACGAGCAGTACTTC.

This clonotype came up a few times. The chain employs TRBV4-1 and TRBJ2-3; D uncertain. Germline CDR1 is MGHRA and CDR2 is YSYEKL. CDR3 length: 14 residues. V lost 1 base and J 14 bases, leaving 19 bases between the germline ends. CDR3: CASSQGPDLPVRYF. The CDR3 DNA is TGCGCCAGCAGCCAAGGCCCAGACCTCCCAGTGCGGTATTTT.

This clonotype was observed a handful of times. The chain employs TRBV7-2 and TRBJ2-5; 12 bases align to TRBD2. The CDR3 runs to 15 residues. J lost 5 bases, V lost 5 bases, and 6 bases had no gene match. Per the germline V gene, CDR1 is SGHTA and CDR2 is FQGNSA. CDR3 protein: CASSKTSGGWETQYF. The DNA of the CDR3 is TGTGCCAGCAGCAAGACTAGCGGGGGCTGGGAGACCCAGTACTTC.

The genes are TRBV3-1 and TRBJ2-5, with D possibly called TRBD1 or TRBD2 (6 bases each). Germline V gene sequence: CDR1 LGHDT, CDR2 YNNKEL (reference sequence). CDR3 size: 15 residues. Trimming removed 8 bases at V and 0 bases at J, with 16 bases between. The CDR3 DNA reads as TGTGCCAGCCGTTCGGTAGGGGGGAACCAAGAGACCCAGTACTTC. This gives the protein CASRSVGGNQETQYF.

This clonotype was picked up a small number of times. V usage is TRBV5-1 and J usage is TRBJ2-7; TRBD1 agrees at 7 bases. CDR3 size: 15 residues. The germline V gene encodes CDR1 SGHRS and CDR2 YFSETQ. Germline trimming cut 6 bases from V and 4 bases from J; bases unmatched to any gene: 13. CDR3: CASMGEQGKGYEQYF. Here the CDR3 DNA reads TGCGCCAGCATGGGAGAACAGGGGAAGGGTTACGAGCAGTACTTC.

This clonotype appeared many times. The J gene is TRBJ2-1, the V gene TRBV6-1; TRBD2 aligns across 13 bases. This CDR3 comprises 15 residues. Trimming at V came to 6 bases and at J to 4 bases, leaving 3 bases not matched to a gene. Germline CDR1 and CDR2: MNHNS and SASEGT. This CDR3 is CASSQTSGGYNEQFF. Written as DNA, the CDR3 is TGTGCCAGCAGCCAGACTAGCGGGGGGTACAATGAGCAGTTCTTC.